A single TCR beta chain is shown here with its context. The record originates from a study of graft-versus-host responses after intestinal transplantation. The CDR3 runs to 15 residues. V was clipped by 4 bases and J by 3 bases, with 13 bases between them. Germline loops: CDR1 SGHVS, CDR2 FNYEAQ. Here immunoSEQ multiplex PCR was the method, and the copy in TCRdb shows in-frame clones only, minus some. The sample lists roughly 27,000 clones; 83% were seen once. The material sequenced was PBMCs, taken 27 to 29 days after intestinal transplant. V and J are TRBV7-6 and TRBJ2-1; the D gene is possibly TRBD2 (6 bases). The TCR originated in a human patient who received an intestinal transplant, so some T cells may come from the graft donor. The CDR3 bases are TGTGCCAGCAGCTCGCGGGACGGCTACTACAATGAGCAGTTCTTC. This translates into CASSSRDGYYNEQFF.